This T cell receptor (beta chain) originates from a study of blood T cell repertoires in COVID-19. Overall study context: Sources were T cells, B-cell-depleted T cells, or PBMCs; the material itself was cDNA or gDNA.

Germline values: CDR1 MNHEY, CDR2 SVGAGI. V was clipped by 4 bases and J by 10 bases, with 8 bases between them. The CDR3 is made up of 12 amino acids. Clones were sequenced by immunoSEQ multiplex PCR, and TCRdb holds only the in-frame ones, with some missing. The sample consists of around 65,000 clones, approximately 85% of them appearing once. The clonotype was recovered from a human donor in a cohort sampled during active COVID-19. J is TRBJ1-6 and V is TRBV6-5; D uncertain. The sequencing sample was made of peripheral blood. As DNA, the CDR3 is TGTGCCAGCAGTTCCCGCGGATCACCCCTCCACTTT. Translating it yields CASSSRGSPLHF.